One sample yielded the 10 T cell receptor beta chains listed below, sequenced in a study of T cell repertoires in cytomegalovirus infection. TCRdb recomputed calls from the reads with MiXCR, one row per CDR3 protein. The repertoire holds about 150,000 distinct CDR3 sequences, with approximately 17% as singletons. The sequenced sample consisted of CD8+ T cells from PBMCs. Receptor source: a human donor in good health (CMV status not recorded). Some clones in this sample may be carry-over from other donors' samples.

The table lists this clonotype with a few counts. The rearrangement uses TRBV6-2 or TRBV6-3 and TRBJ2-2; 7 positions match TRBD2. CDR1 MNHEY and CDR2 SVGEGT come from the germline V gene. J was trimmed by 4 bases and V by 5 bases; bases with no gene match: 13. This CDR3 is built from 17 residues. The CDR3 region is CASSKAEAGRITGELFF. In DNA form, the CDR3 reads TGTGCCAGCAGTAAAGCAGAAGCGGGGCGGATCACCGGGGAGCTGTTTTTT.

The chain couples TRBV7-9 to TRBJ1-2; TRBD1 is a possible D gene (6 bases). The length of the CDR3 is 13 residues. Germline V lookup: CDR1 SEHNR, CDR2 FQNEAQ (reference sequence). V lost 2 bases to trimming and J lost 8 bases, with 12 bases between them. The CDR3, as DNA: TGTGCCAGCAGCTTAACGGACAGTTGGGGCTACACCTTC. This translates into CASSLTDSWGYTF.

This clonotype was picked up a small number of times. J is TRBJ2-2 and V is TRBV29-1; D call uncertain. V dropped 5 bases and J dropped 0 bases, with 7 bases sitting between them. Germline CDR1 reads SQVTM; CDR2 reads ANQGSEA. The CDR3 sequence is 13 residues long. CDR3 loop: CSVLITNTGELFF. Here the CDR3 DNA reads TGCAGCGTTTTGATAACGAACACCGGGGAGCTGTTTTTT.

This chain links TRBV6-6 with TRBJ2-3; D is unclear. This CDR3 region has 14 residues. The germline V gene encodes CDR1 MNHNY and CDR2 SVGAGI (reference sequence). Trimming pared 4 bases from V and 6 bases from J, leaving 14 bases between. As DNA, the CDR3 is TGTGCCAGCAGTTTGCTTCCTGGTGAGGATACGCAGTATTTT. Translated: CASSLLPGEDTQYF.

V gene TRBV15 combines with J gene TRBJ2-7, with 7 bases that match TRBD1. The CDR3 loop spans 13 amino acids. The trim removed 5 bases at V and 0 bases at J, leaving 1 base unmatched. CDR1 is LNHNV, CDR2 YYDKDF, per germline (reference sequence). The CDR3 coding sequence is TGTGCCACCAGCCGGGACAGCTCCTACGAGCAGTACTTC. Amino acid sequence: CATSRDSSYEQYF.

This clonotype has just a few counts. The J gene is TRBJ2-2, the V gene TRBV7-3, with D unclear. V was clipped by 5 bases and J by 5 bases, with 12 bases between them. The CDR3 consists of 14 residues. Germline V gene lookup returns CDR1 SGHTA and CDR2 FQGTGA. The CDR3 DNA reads TGTGCCAGCAGCCCCCCAGACCGTACCGGGGAGCTGTTTTTT. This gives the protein CASSPPDRTGELFF. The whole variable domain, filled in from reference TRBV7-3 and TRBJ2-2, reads GAGVSQTPSNKVTEKGKYVELRCDPISGHTALYWYRQSLGQGPEFLIYFQGTGAADDSGLPNDRFFAVRPEGSVSTLKIQRTERGDSAVYLCASSPPDRTGELFFGEGSRLTVL.

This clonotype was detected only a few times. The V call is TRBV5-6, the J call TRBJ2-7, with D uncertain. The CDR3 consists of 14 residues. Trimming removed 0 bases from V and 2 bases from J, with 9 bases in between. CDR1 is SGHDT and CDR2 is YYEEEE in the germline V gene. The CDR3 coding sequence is TGTGCCAGCAGCTTGGGGCAGTTGGCCTACGAGCAGTACTTC. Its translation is CASSLGQLAYEQYF.

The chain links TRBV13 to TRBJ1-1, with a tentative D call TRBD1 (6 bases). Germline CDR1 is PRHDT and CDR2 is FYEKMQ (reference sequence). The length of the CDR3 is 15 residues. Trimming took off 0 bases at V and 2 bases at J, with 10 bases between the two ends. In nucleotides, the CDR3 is TGTGCCAGCAGCTTAGGTCCGGACAGAAACACTGAAGCTTTCTTT. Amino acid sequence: CASSLGPDRNTEAFF.

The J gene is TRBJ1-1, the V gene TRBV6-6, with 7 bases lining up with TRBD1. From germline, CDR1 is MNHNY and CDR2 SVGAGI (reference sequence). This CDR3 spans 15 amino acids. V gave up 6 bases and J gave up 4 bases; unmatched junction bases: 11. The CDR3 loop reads CASRGAREGATEAFF. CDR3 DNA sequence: TGTGCCAGCAGGGGGGCCCGGGAGGGGGCCACTGAAGCTTTCTTT.

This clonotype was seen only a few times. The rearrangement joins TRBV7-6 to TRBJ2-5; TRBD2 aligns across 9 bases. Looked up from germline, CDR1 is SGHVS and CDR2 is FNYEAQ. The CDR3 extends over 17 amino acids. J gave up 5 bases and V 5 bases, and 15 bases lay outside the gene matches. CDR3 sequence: CASSVDLSGSEEETQYF. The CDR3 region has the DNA TGTGCCAGCAGCGTTGACCTTAGCGGGAGTGAGGAGGAGACCCAGTACTTC. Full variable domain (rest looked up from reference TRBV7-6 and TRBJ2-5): GAGVSQSPRYKVTKRGQDVALRCDPISGHVSLYWYRQALGQGPEFLTYFNYEAQQDKSGLPNDRFSAERPEGSISTLTIQRTEQRDSAMYRCASSVDLSGSEEETQYFGPGTRLLVL.